This entry concerns a single TCR beta chain. Its antigen is currently unknown. Treatment meaning: about 20 received Ad26.COV2.S at low or high dose, single or two shots; about 5 received placebo; per-sample allocation not given. At day 63 after the first vaccine or placebo injection, samples were drawn. Spike of the Wuhan-strain SARS-CoV-2 was expressed by an Ad26 vector, which formed the vaccine. This record comes from a study of Ad26.COV2.S vaccination and SARS-CoV-2 variants. Study-level results: Vaccinees displayed broader spike-specific TCR repertoires than placebo recipients. Assessments of TCR breadth and depth may have underestimated the total T cell responses. Substantial response breadth was reportedly seen for spike-specific CD8+ and CD4+ T cells after vaccination.

Clones were sequenced by immunoSEQ multiplex PCR, and TCRdb holds only the in-frame ones, with some missing. The profile shows 360,000 or so clones, roughly 90% of them singletons. This receptor was identified in a person aged 18-65 years who received the Ad26.COV2.S COVID-19 vaccine or a placebo. Source: peripheral blood, taken in a trial of Ad26.COV2.S vaccine versus placebo.

CDR3 DNA sequence: TGTGCCAGCAGCCAAGACGGGGCTACCCACACTGAAGCTTTCTTT. It specifies CASSQDGATHTEAFF. The J gene is TRBJ1-1, the V gene TRBV3-1 (or the pseudogene TRBV3-2); tentative D call: TRBD1 (5 bases). Trimming took 0 bases from V and 3 from J, leaving 11 bases between them. CDR3 size: 15 residues. Germline V CDR1 and CDR2: LGHDT, YNNKEL (reference sequence).